The 18 T cell receptor beta chains reported below all come from one sample, sequenced in a study of blood T cell repertoires in COVID-19. Clones were read by immunoSEQ multiplex PCR, and TCRdb kept only the in-frame ones, dropping some. The sample includes under 250,000 clones, 70% to 90% of them seen just once. Sequenced material: peripheral blood. The receptors stem from a man aged 25 to 40 with COVID-19, enrolled during active disease.

The chain combines TRBV5-5 with TRBJ1-1, with a weak D call TRBD1 (5 bases). The CDR3 loop spans 11 amino acids. Trimming left V 4 bases short and J 10 bases short, with 11 bases between. CDR1 and CDR2 (germline): SGHKS, YYEKEE (reference sequence). The CDR3: CASSGHQGAFF. Here the CDR3 DNA reads TGTGCCAGCAGCGGCCATCAGGGAGCTTTCTTT.

The chain joins TRBV19 to TRBJ2-2; perhaps TRBD2 as D (6 bases). CDR1 is LNHDA and CDR2 is SQIVND in the germline V gene (reference sequence). The CDR3 runs 15 residues. V lost 3 bases, J lost 1 base, and 9 bases lay in between. CDR3 sequence (DNA): TGTGCCAGTAGTATCATCGGGGGGAACACCGGGGAGCTGTTTTTT. Encoded protein: CASSIIGGNTGELFF.

This sequence joins TRBV15 and TRBJ1-3, with 11 bases lining up with TRBD1. Per germline, CDR1 LNHNV and CDR2 YYDKDF (reference sequence). The V segment lost 2 bases and the J segment 2 bases; nucleotides outside the gene matches: 5. The CDR3 spans 17 residues. The CDR3 DNA follows: TGTGCCACCAGCAGAAAGGGACAGGGGGTAGCTGGAAACACCATATATTTT. This sequence encodes CATSRKGQGVAGNTIYF.

The rearrangement joins TRBV3-1 (or the pseudogene TRBV3-2) to TRBJ1-2, with TRBD1 identical over 11 bases. CDR1 and CDR2 from the germline V gene are LGHDT and YNNKEL (reference sequence). J was trimmed by 2 bases and V by 3 bases; bases with no gene match: 8. This CDR3 comprises 17 residues. The CDR3 loop reads CASSQGNWDRGNYGYTF. The CDR3 coding sequence is TGTGCCAGCAGCCAGGGGAATTGGGACAGGGGGAACTATGGCTACACCTTC.

This clone was seen only once. V gene TRBV24-1 combines with J gene TRBJ1-2, with D perhaps TRBD1 (6 bases). In germline, CDR1 is KGHDR, CDR2 SFDVKD. Between the trimmed V and J ends, which lost 3 bases and 6 bases, there was a span of 13 bases. The CDR3 runs 14 residues. The CDR3 protein is CATSDPGTRDGYTF. The CDR3 DNA follows: TGTGCCACCAGTGATCCCGGGACACGGGATGGCTACACCTTC.

The chain combines TRBV7-2 with TRBJ2-5, with D hard to call. The CDR3 runs 14 residues. Germline assignment: CDR1 SGHTA and CDR2 FQGNSA. V lost 1 base, J lost 2 bases, and 8 bases lay in between. The CDR3 protein is CASSLDIQQETQYF. For the CDR3, the DNA is TGTGCCAGCAGCTTAGATATCCAGCAAGAGACCCAGTACTTC.

The CDR3 DNA sequence: TGTGCCAGCAGTGATGGGCGGGAGAACACTGAAGCTTTCTTT. Its translation is CASSDGRENTEAFF. V and J are TRBV2 and TRBJ1-1; D is ambiguous. The germline CDR1 and CDR2 sequences are SNHLY and FYNNEI. The CDR3 extends over 14 amino acids. V lost 3 bases and J lost 1, with 9 bases in between.

The rearrangement links TRBV3-1 (or the pseudogene TRBV3-2) to TRBJ1-2; D may be TRBD1 (5 bases). CDR3 length equals 15 residues. Germline CDR1 is LGHDT and CDR2 is YNNKEL (reference sequence). Trimming took off 4 bases at V and 1 base at J, with 13 bases between the two ends. CDR3 DNA: TGTGCCAGCAGCCTCATGGGACTGATTAACTATGGCTACACCTTC. It yields the protein CASSLMGLINYGYTF.

The V gene is TRBV6-5, the J gene TRBJ2-2; tentative D call: TRBD1 (6 bases). The CDR3 contains 15 residues. Trimming pared 6 bases from V and 5 bases from J, leaving 16 bases between. The V gene's germline CDR1 is MNHEY and CDR2 SVGAGI. The CDR3 reads CASSGAVGATGELFF. As DNA, the CDR3 is TGTGCCAGCAGCGGGGCAGTGGGGGCAACCGGGGAGCTGTTTTTT.

This chain connects TRBV15 to TRBJ2-3; 9 nucleotides match TRBD2. Germline V gene data show CDR1 as LNHNV and CDR2 as YYDKDF (reference sequence). The V segment lost 2 bases and the J segment 5 bases; nucleotides outside the gene matches: 11. CDR3 length equals 17 residues. This CDR3 reads CATSRSRRGGRGDTQYF. CDR3 bases: TGTGCCACCAGCAGATCACGGCGGGGGGGCCGAGGAGATACGCAGTATTTT.

This chain links TRBV15 with TRBJ2-1; D gene unclear. This CDR3 contains 15 residues. From germline, CDR1 is LNHNV and CDR2 YYDKDF (reference sequence). V was pared by 3 bases and J by 3 bases, with 12 bases between. The CDR3 nucleotides are TGTGCCACCAGCAGGGCGATCCACAGCTACAATGAGCAGTTCTTC. This encodes CATSRAIHSYNEQFF.

This chain links TRBV7-2 with TRBJ2-1; D perhaps matches TRBD2 (6 bases). In germline, CDR1 is SGHTA, CDR2 FQGNSA. The CDR3 totals 12 residues. The V and J ends lost 5 bases and 6 bases respectively, with 8 bases between them. The CDR3 spells CASSPGLNEQFF. In nucleotides, the CDR3 is TGTGCCAGCAGCCCGGGACTCAATGAGCAGTTCTTC.

This chain uses TRBV27 with TRBJ2-7; tentatively, D is TRBD1 (5 bases). V was cut by 2 bases and J by 3 bases, with 8 bases left in between. This CDR3 contains 13 residues. Germline lookup yields CDR1 MNHEY and CDR2 SMNVEV (reference sequence). For the CDR3, the DNA is TGTGCCAGCAGTTTAGGACACTACTACGAGCAGTACTTC. This translates into CASSLGHYYEQYF.

A single count supports this clone. The chain links TRBV18 to TRBJ2-7; TRBD1 might be the D (6 bases). Trimming shortened V by 3 bases and J by 0 bases, and 12 bases separated the two germline ends. Germline V gives CDR1 KGHSH, CDR2 LQKENI. This CDR3 is built from 15 residues. The CDR3 reads CASSPGASSSYEQYF. Here the CDR3 DNA reads TGTGCCAGCTCACCGGGGGCATCCAGCTCCTACGAGCAGTACTTC.

V is TRBV27 and J is TRBJ2-3; no firm D call. The V end was cut by 3 bases, the J end by 2 bases, with 12 bases between. CDR1 is MNHEY and CDR2 is SMNVEV in the germline V gene (reference sequence). The CDR3 has 15 residues. The CDR3: CASSLAGPDTDTQYF. CDR3 bases: TGTGCCAGCAGTTTGGCAGGCCCAGACACAGATACGCAGTATTTT.

The chain couples TRBV5-1 to TRBJ1-1; D unresolved. Germline V CDR1 and CDR2: SGHRS, YFSETQ. The V gene lost 2 bases and the J gene lost 3 bases, with 8 bases spanning the gap. The CDR3 extends over 13 amino acids. CDR3 sequence reads: CASSFLADTEAFF. The CDR3 DNA reads as TGCGCCAGCAGCTTTCTAGCTGACACTGAAGCTTTCTTT.

CDR3 sequence: CASSQISRSGGSTDTQYF. CDR3 in DNA: TGTGCCAGCAGCCAAATATCCCGTAGCGGAGGAAGCACAGATACGCAGTATTTT. The V and J genes are TRBV7-3 and TRBJ2-3; possible D gene TRBD2, 6 bases. The CDR3 covers 18 residues. Trimming cost V 5 bases and J 0 bases, with 21 bases left between them. Looked up from germline, CDR1 is SGHTA and CDR2 is FQGTGA. Full variable domain (missing parts from reference TRBV7-3 and TRBJ2-3): GAGVSQTPSNKVTEKGKYVELRCDPISGHTALYWYRQSLGQGPEFLIYFQGTGAADDSGLPNDRFFAVRPEGSVSTLKIQRTERGDSAVYLCASSQISRSGGSTDTQYFGPGTRLTVL.

The chain is built from TRBV7-3 and TRBJ1-1, with a possible D match to TRBD1 (6 bases). Germline assignment: CDR1 SGHTA and CDR2 FQGTGA. The CDR3 runs to 16 residues. V dropped 1 base and J dropped 5 bases, with 17 bases sitting between them. CDR3: CASSLRSGAGATEAFF. The CDR3 DNA is TGTGCCAGCAGCTTAAGGAGTGGGGCAGGGGCAACTGAAGCTTTCTTT.